What follows are 18 T cell receptor beta chains derived from one specimen sequenced in a study of blood T cell repertoires in COVID-19. Libraries were prepared by immunoSEQ multiplex PCR; TCRdb keeps only in-frame clonotypes and omits some of them. Of approximately 400,000 clones in the sample, approximately 90% were seen once. Material: PBMCs or T cells enriched from blood (not recorded which). The receptors were sampled from a woman aged 18-29 years who had recovered from COVID-19.

The chain joins TRBV10-2 to TRBJ2-7; TRBD1 might be the D (5 bases). Germline CDR1 WSHSY, CDR2 SAAADI. The CDR3 spans 12 residues. The V and J ends lost 3 bases and 5 bases respectively, with 8 bases between them. CDR3 DNA: TGCGCCAGCAGTGACATAGGGGACGAGCAGTACTTC. Its translation: CASSDIGDEQYF.

This chain connects TRBV27 to TRBJ1-6, with D hard to call. The CDR3 has 16 residues. Germline V gene sequence: CDR1 MNHEY, CDR2 SMNVEV (reference sequence). V lost 6 bases and J lost 5, with 17 bases in between. The chain's CDR3 is CASRETATIDNSPLHF. The CDR3 coding sequence is TGTGCCAGCAGGGAAACAGCCACCATTGATAATTCACCCCTCCACTTT.

The chain uses TRBV7-8 and TRBJ1-2; no clear D. V shed 4 bases and J shed 8 bases, with 14 bases lying between them. Looked up from germline, CDR1 is SGHVS and CDR2 is FQNEAQ. The CDR3 sequence is 13 residues long. This CDR3 is CASSSIPGYGYTF. In DNA, the CDR3 is TGTGCCAGCAGCTCAATCCCGGGATACGGCTACACCTTC.

The chain has TRBV12-5 and TRBJ1-1; tentatively, D is TRBD1 (5 bases). Germline-derived CDR1 and CDR2 are LGHNT and FRNRAP. The CDR3 totals 19 residues. The V gene lost 2 bases and the J gene lost 4 bases, with 26 bases spanning the gap. The chain's CDR3 is CASGLLVGRAGDLGTEAFF. The CDR3, as DNA: TGTGCTAGTGGTTTGTTGGTAGGCAGGGCTGGCGATTTAGGCACTGAAGCTTTCTTT.

This clone was detected once. J is TRBJ2-2 and V is TRBV21-1; TRBD1 is the table's D call, not checked against the DNA. TRBV21-1 constitutes a pseudogene. The CDR3 runs 15 residues. The CDR3, as DNA: TGTGCCAGCAGCAAAGTCCCAGGGGGCCTCGGGGAGCTGTTTTTT. Translation gives CASSKVPGGLGELFF.

The chain recombines TRBV21-1 with TRBJ2-7; the D call of TRBD2 is as the table states it, not checked on the DNA. TRBV21-1 is described as a pseudogene. The CDR3 is 13 residues long. The CDR3 spells CASSTGDSYEQYF. The CDR3 DNA is TGTGCCAGCAGCACGGGAGACTCCTACGAGCAGTACTTC.

The chain is built from TRBV7-9 and TRBJ1-1; no definite D call. V lost 0 bases, J lost 7 bases, and 6 bases lay in between. Germline V gene data show CDR1 as SEHNR and CDR2 as FQNEAQ (reference sequence). The CDR3 sequence is 12 residues long. For the CDR3, the DNA is TGTGCCAGCAGCTTAGCGGAGGGTGAAGCTTTCTTT. This codes for CASSLAEGEAFF.

The CDR3 here is CASSERTGVNYGYTF. The CDR3 DNA reads TGTGCCAGCAGTGAGCGGACAGGGGTTAACTATGGCTACACCTTC. The V gene is TRBV2, the J gene TRBJ1-2, with TRBD1 identical over 9 bases. With 3 bases clipped from V and 1 base from J, the junction kept 3 bases outside the gene matches. CDR3 length: 15 residues. Per germline, CDR1 SNHLY and CDR2 FYNNEI.

The genes are TRBV18 and TRBJ1-1; TRBD1 matches at 10 bases. This CDR3 comprises 13 residues. Germline V CDR1 and CDR2: KGHSH, LQKENI. After removal of 4 bases from V and 4 bases from J, the junction contained 0 bases not matched to a gene. The CDR3 protein is CASSRDRGTEAFF. The CDR3 DNA reads TGTGCCAGCTCACGGGACAGGGGCACTGAAGCTTTCTTT. The entire variable domain, with the rest obtained from reference TRBV18 and TRBJ1-1, is as follows: NAGVMQNPRHLVRRRGQEARLRCSPMKGHSHVYWYRQLPEEGLKFMVYLQKENIIDESGMPKERFSAEFPKEGPSILRIQQVVRGDSAAYFCASSRDRGTEAFFGQGTRLTVV.

The V call is TRBV6-5, the J call TRBJ2-7; 10 bases are a match to TRBD1. Trimming removed 7 bases from V and 5 bases from J; junction bases left unmatched: 5. CDR1 is MNHEY, CDR2 SVGAGI, per germline. The CDR3 is made up of 13 amino acids. The CDR3 DNA sequence: TGTGCCAGCAAACAGACAGGGGGCCACGAGCAGTACTTC. Amino acid sequence: CASKQTGGHEQYF.

The chain recombines TRBV27 with TRBJ1-1; D unclear. The V end lost 5 bases, the J end lost 5 bases, and 18 bases lay between the germline ends. Germline V lookup: CDR1 MNHEY, CDR2 SMNVEV (reference sequence). The length of the CDR3 is 15 residues. The CDR3 region has the DNA TGTGCCAGCAGTCCTTGGGAGGGAGGAAAAACTGAAGCTTTCTTT. Translating gives CASSPWEGGKTEAFF.

Remarks on this clone: A read error may produce the germline difference seen at one junction end. The V and J genes are TRBV12-3 or TRBV12-4 and TRBJ2-3, with TRBD2 matching 13 bases. This CDR3 contains 13 residues. CDR3 protein: CASSSETSGGACF. The CDR3 nucleotides read TGTGCCAGCAGTTCGGAAACTAGCGGGGGGGCTTGCTTT.

This chain joins TRBV9 and TRBJ2-5; TRBD2 might be the D (5 bases). V shed 0 bases and J shed 0 bases, with 6 bases lying between them. Per the germline V gene, CDR1 is SGDLS and CDR2 is YYNGEE. CDR3 size: 14 residues. The CDR3 loop is CASSVAGYQETQYF. The CDR3, as DNA: TGTGCCAGCAGCGTAGCGGGGTACCAAGAGACCCAGTACTTC.

The chain is built from TRBV7-9 and TRBJ1-5; 11 bases align to TRBD1. Trimming took 3 bases from V and 9 from J; bases not matched to a gene: 7. The CDR3 consists of 15 residues. Germline CDR1 SEHNR, CDR2 FQNEAQ (reference sequence). The CDR3 DNA sequence: TGTGCCAGCAGCTTGGCCGGACAGGGGGCCGGGCCCCAGCATTTT. Protein sequence: CASSLAGQGAGPQHF.

The chain has TRBV7-6 and TRBJ2-2; TRBD1 agrees at 9 bases. The CDR3 runs 15 residues. Germline-derived CDR1 and CDR2 are SGHVS and FNYEAQ. The J segment lost 6 bases and the V segment lost 3 bases, leaving 5 bases of the junction unmatched. Written as DNA, the CDR3 is TGTGCCAGCAGCTTGGGGACAGGGAAGGCCGGGGAGCTGTTTTTT. The encoded protein is CASSLGTGKAGELFF.

The chain is built from TRBV3-1 (or the pseudogene TRBV3-2) and TRBJ2-7; the D gene is possibly TRBD2 (5 bases). CDR1 is LGHDT, CDR2 YNNKEL, per germline (reference sequence). CDR3 length: 11 residues. V was pared by 4 bases and J by 9 bases, with 10 bases between. CDR3 in amino acids: CASSPGEMQYF. CDR3 nucleotides: TGTGCCAGCAGCCCCGGGGAGATGCAGTACTTC.

The rearrangement uses TRBV6-2 or TRBV6-3 and TRBJ2-1, with 8 bases that match TRBD1. Per the germline V gene, CDR1 is MNHEY and CDR2 is SVGEGT. CDR3 size: 15 residues. V shed 0 bases, J shed 3 bases, and the junction held 1 base outside the gene matches. CDR3 in amino acids: CASSYSGQDYNEQFF. As DNA, the CDR3 is TGTGCCAGCAGTTACTCGGGACAGGACTACAATGAGCAGTTCTTC.

The rearrangement joins TRBV7-6 to TRBJ2-5; 7 nucleotides align to TRBD1. The CDR3 has 13 amino acids. The V gene end was trimmed by 8 bases and the J gene end by 4 bases; junction bases not matched to a gene: 7. The germline CDR1 and CDR2 sequences are SGHVS and FNYEAQ. The CDR3: CASDTGVGETQYF. As DNA, the CDR3 is TGTGCCAGCGACACAGGGGTTGGAGAGACCCAGTACTTC. The entire variable domain, with the rest obtained from reference TRBV7-6 and TRBJ2-5, is as follows: GAGVSQSPRYKVTKRGQDVALRCDPISGHVSLYWYRQALGQGPEFLTYFNYEAQQDKSGLPNDRFSAERPEGSISTLTIQRTEQRDSAMYRCASDTGVGETQYFGPGTRLLVL.